What follows are 11 T cell receptor beta chains derived from one specimen sequenced in a study of cytomegalovirus exposure and HLA in healthy donors. Repertoires were generated with immunoSEQ multiplex PCR, while TCRdb's copy carries only in-frame clones and drops some. Among over 120,000 clones listed, about 94% were seen once. Sequences were obtained from PBMCs. These receptors originate from a man between 18 and 35 years old in good health and CMV-seropositive.

The rearrangement uses TRBV10-3 and TRBJ2-7; TRBD1 is a possible D gene (5 bases). The CDR3 totals 12 residues. Germline V gives CDR1 ENHRY, CDR2 SYGVKD. Trimming shortened V by 2 bases and J by 5 bases, and 7 bases separated the two germline ends. CDR3 in amino acids: CAISETRDEQYF. The CDR3 region has the DNA TGTGCCATCAGTGAGACCAGGGACGAGCAGTACTTC.

The sample holds one count of this clone. The CDR3 loop reads CASRGAGDYEQYF. DNA for the CDR3: TGTGCCAGCAGGGGAGCGGGAGACTACGAGCAGTACTTC. This chain uses TRBV27 with TRBJ2-7; 8 bases align to TRBD2. CDR1 is MNHEY, CDR2 SMNVEV, per germline (reference sequence). J was trimmed by 3 bases and V by 6 bases; bases with no gene match: 4. The CDR3 totals 13 residues.

This clone came up once. J is TRBJ1-2 and V is TRBV2; no definite D call. The CDR3 is 11 residues long. Trimming took 6 bases from V and 4 from J, leaving 6 bases between them. Germline V CDR1 and CDR2: SNHLY, FYNNEI. The CDR3 coding sequence is TGTGCCAGCAGACAGACCTATGGCTACACCTTC. Translated, it gives CASRQTYGYTF.

V gene TRBV4-1 combines with J gene TRBJ2-6; 8 nucleotides align to TRBD1. The CDR3 is made up of 16 amino acids. Germline CDR1 MGHRA, CDR2 YSYEKL. After removal of 5 bases from V and 4 bases from J, the junction contained 7 bases not matched to a gene. The CDR3 sequence is CASSWGQAAGANVLTF. In DNA form, the CDR3 reads TGCGCCAGCAGCTGGGGACAGGCTGCCGGGGCCAACGTCCTGACTTTC.

The chain joins TRBV15 to TRBJ1-5; 7 bases are shared with TRBD1. Germline trimming cut 0 bases from V and 5 bases from J; bases unmatched to any gene: 13. The CDR3 length is 18 residues. The germline gives CDR1 LNHNV, CDR2 YYDKDF (reference sequence). This chain's CDR3 is CATSRDKRYRGIDQPQHF. CDR3 nucleotide sequence: TGTGCCACCAGCAGAGATAAACGGTACAGGGGAATCGATCAGCCCCAGCATTTT.

The J gene is TRBJ1-1, the V gene TRBV2, with D uncertain. Germline V lookup: CDR1 SNHLY, CDR2 FYNNEI. The V gene lost 2 bases and the J gene lost 7 bases, with 14 bases spanning the gap. This CDR3 spans 14 amino acids. The CDR3 loop reads CASSERGHLLEAFF. CDR3 nucleotides: TGTGCCAGCAGTGAAAGAGGGCACCTTCTTGAAGCTTTCTTT.

The chain links TRBV30 to TRBJ1-5; 12 bases map to TRBD1. Losses at the gene ends were 3 bases for V and 4 bases for J; bases not matched to a gene: 10. CDR1 GTSNPN and CDR2 SVGIG come from the germline V gene (reference sequence). This CDR3 has 17 amino acids. In DNA form, the CDR3 reads TGTGCCTGGAGGGACCGGGACAGGGGGCGCGGAAATCAGCCCCAGCATTTT. Amino acids: CAWRDRDRGRGNQPQHF.

This chain links TRBV5-4 with TRBJ2-7; 9 bases are a match to TRBD2. The CDR3 has 15 amino acids. J was trimmed by 4 bases and V by 0 bases; bases with no gene match: 5. The germline V gene encodes CDR1 SGHNT and CDR2 YYREEE (reference sequence). CDR3 bases: TGTGCCAGCAGCTTGGCCCGGAGCGGGAGGTACGAGCAGTACTTC. Translation gives CASSLARSGRYEQYF.

The V gene is TRBV2, the J gene TRBJ2-7; the match to TRBD1 covers 11 bases. CDR3 size: 15 residues. The germline V gene encodes CDR1 SNHLY and CDR2 FYNNEI. V lost 6 bases to trimming and J lost 5 bases; unmatched junction nucleotides: 9. The CDR3 reads CASSLGQGAYHEQYF. CDR3 nucleotide sequence: TGTGCCAGCAGCCTCGGACAGGGGGCGTACCACGAGCAGTACTTC.

The V call is TRBV5-1, the J call TRBJ2-5; the match to TRBD1 covers 7 bases. Trimming cost V 0 bases and J 4 bases; bases outside gene matches: 15. The germline CDR1 and CDR2 sequences are SGHRS and YFSETQ. The length of the CDR3 is 18 residues. CDR3 bases: TGCGCCAGCAGCTTGGCCGTACTAGAGGGGGCCCCCGGAGAGACCCAGTACTTC. Translation: CASSLAVLEGAPGETQYF.

This chain uses TRBV5-6 with TRBJ2-2, with D possibly matching TRBD2 (5 bases). The CDR3 runs to 14 residues. Between the trimmed V and J ends, which lost 0 bases and 3 bases, there was a span of 6 bases. Per the germline V gene, CDR1 is SGHDT and CDR2 is YYEEEE. CDR3 in amino acids: CASSLGRYTGELFF. CDR3 DNA sequence: TGTGCCAGCAGCTTGGGGAGGTACACCGGGGAGCTGTTTTTT.